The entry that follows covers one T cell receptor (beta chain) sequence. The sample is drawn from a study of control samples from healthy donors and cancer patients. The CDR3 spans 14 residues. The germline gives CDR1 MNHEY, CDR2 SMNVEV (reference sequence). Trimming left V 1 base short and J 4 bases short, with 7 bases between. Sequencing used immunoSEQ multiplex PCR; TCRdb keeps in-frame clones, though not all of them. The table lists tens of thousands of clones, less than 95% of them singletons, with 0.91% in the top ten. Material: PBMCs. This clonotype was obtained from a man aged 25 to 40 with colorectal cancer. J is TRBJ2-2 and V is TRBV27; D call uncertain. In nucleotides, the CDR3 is TGTGCCAGCAGTTTATGGCAGTTCACCGGGGAGCTGTTTTTT. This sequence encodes CASSLWQFTGELFF.